Following are 15 T cell receptor beta chains from one sample sequenced in a study of blood T cells in healthy people across ages. Next came a second PCR, run for roughly 6 to 11 cycles, which used a sample-barcoded 5' primer along with a J-beta primer mix. TCRdb used MiXCR to reprocess the 5' RACE reads, holding one entry per CDR3 protein. The sample lists fewer than 2,000,000 distinct CDR3 sequences; about 31% were seen once. Sequencing was done on a sample of blood. Source of these receptors: a woman aged 30 to 39 in good health.

This chain links TRBV5-5 with TRBJ1-5; D is uncertain. Germline loops: CDR1 SGHKS, CDR2 YYEKEE (reference sequence). V lost 2 bases to trimming and J lost 2 bases, with 11 bases between them. The CDR3 length is 15 residues. In DNA form, the CDR3 reads TGTGCCAGCAGCTTCCGAATTGGGGGCAATCAGCCCCAGCATTTT. Protein product: CASSFRIGGNQPQHF. The complete variable domain, with remaining parts taken from reference TRBV5-5 and TRBJ1-5, reads DAGVTQSPTHLIKTRGQQVTLRCSPISGHKSVSWYQQVLGQGPQFIFQYYEKEERGRGNFPDRFSARQFPNYSSELNVNALLLGDSALYLCASSFRIGGNQPQHFGDGTRLSIL.

The V call is TRBV6-1, the J call TRBJ1-2; D is perhaps TRBD1 (5 bases). Trimming shortened V by 11 bases and J by 5 bases, and 21 bases separated the two germline ends. The CDR3 consists of 14 residues. The germline V gene has CDR1 MNHNS and CDR2 SASEGT. Here the CDR3 reads CASPEIGAVYGYTF. CDR3 coding DNA: TGTGCCTCCCCGGAGATTGGGGCTGTTTATGGCTACACCTTC.

The chain is built from TRBV6-1 and TRBJ1-6; a possible D gene is TRBD1 (5 bases). This CDR3 contains 14 residues. Germline V gene lookup returns CDR1 MNHNS and CDR2 SASEGT. Trimming stripped 6 bases from V and 5 bases from J, with 11 bases between. In nucleotides, the CDR3 is TGTGCCAGCAGGACAGAAACAAATAATTCACCCCTCCACTTT. Its translation: CASRTETNNSPLHF.

This clonotype was seen more than once but under ten times. J is TRBJ2-3 and V is TRBV3-1; D possibly corresponds to TRBD2 (5 bases). Trimming pared 1 base from V and 5 bases from J, leaving 13 bases between. The CDR3 covers 15 residues. In germline, CDR1 is LGHDT, CDR2 YNNKEL (reference sequence). Written as DNA, the CDR3 is TGTGCCAGCAGCCAAGCGTGGGGTGGAGGAGATACGCAGTATTTT. Its translation: CASSQAWGGGDTQYF.

This clonotype was recorded once. The V and J genes are TRBV27 and TRBJ1-5, with D hard to call. Trimming pared 3 bases from V and 0 bases from J, leaving 15 bases between. From germline, CDR1 is MNHEY and CDR2 SMNVEV (reference sequence). This CDR3 contains 17 residues. The CDR3 protein is CASSFISAVPSNQPQHF. The CDR3 bases are TGTGCCAGCAGTTTCATCTCCGCAGTCCCTAGCAATCAGCCCCAGCATTTT.

A word on this clonotype: One junction end disagrees with the germline gene, perhaps due to a read error. Here the CDR3 DNA reads TGTGCCGGCAGCTTAGTTCAACAGGGATCCTACGAGCAGTACTTC. It yields the protein CAGSLVQQGSYEQYF. The genes are TRBV7-9 and TRBJ2-7, with D perhaps matching TRBD1 (6 bases). The length of the CDR3 is 15 residues. Germline CDR1 is SEHNR and CDR2 is FQNEAQ (reference sequence).

This clonotype came up once. The chain joins TRBV12-3 or TRBV12-4 to TRBJ1-1; D unresolved. The CDR3 loop spans 14 amino acids. Trimming stripped 0 bases from V and 4 bases from J, with 9 bases between. CDR3 nucleotides: TGTGCCAGCAGTTTAGCGATGGTGGGCACTGAAGCTTTCTTT. This translates into CASSLAMVGTEAFF.

This chain joins TRBV4-1 and TRBJ2-7, with unresolved D. The CDR3 has 15 residues. Germline V gene sequence: CDR1 MGHRA, CDR2 YSYEKL. Trimming removed 4 bases at V and 7 bases at J, with 20 bases between. The CDR3 DNA follows: TGCGCCAGCAGCCGGTCATTCCGTAGTTACGTGGAGCAGTACTTC. This gives the protein CASSRSFRSYVEQYF.

This clonotype was seen more than once but under ten times. The CDR3 here is CSARDIGTPDGYTF. The CDR3 nucleotides read TGCAGTGCTAGAGATATCGGGACTCCGGACGGCTACACCTTC. The rearrangement joins TRBV20-1 to TRBJ1-2; weak D call: TRBD1 (5 bases). Per the germline V gene, CDR1 is DFQATT and CDR2 is SNEGSKA (reference sequence). The CDR3 length is 14 residues. Trimming pared 0 bases from V and 8 bases from J, leaving 16 bases between.

The genes are TRBV20-1 and TRBJ2-1, with a tentative D call TRBD2 (6 bases). V was clipped by 5 bases and J by 4 bases, with 12 bases between them. Germline CDR1 is DFQATT and CDR2 is SNEGSKA (reference sequence). CDR3 length: 13 residues. The CDR3 region is CSAGDWGYNEQFF. The CDR3 region has the DNA TGCAGTGCTGGGGACTGGGGATACAATGAGCAGTTCTTC.

This clonotype was detected only a few times. The chain links TRBV12-3 or TRBV12-4 to TRBJ1-4; D remains unclear. The CDR3 totals 14 residues. V lost 5 bases and J lost 8, with 15 bases in between. The DNA for the CDR3 is TGTGCCAGCAGTATTGACATTCGAGGAGAAAAACTGTTTTTT. Protein sequence: CASSIDIRGEKLFF.

This clonotype showed up just a few times. V and J are TRBV2 and TRBJ1-1, with a tentative D call TRBD1 (6 bases). Germline V gives CDR1 SNHLY, CDR2 FYNNEI. CDR3 length: 16 amino acids. V lost 5 bases and J lost 5, with 21 bases in between. The CDR3 DNA follows: TGTGCCAGCAGTTCGCTCCGGGGACAAAGGGGGACTGAAGCTTTCTTT. This codes for CASSSLRGQRGTEAFF.

This clonotype has at least ten counts. V usage is TRBV29-1 and J usage is TRBJ2-6; D may be TRBD1 (6 bases). Deletions cut 4 bases from V and 0 bases from J, with 13 bases between. The CDR3 is 16 residues long. The V gene's germline CDR1 is SQVTM and CDR2 ANQGSEA. The CDR3 region is CSVARDTISGANVLTF. CDR3 nucleotide sequence: TGCAGCGTTGCCCGGGACACAATCTCTGGGGCCAACGTCCTGACTTTC.

This clonotype has more than one count but fewer than ten. The J gene is TRBJ1-2, the V gene TRBV28; no definite D call. CDR3 size: 15 residues. Germline V lookup: CDR1 MDHEN, CDR2 SYDVKM. The V end lost 7 bases, the J end lost 8 bases, and 23 bases lay between the germline ends. The CDR3 loop is CASTTGETLGRGYTF. The CDR3 coding sequence is TGTGCCAGCACCACGGGAGAGACATTGGGGAGAGGCTACACCTTC.

This clonotype occurred a few times. CDR3: CASSYWGGPQYF. CDR3 sequence (DNA): TGCGCCAGCAGCTATTGGGGGGGTCCCCAGTACTTC. The chain uses TRBV5-1 and TRBJ2-4; 7 bases line up with TRBD2. This CDR3 has 12 amino acids. V lost 3 bases and J lost 13; bases outside the gene matches: 7. CDR1 is SGHRS, CDR2 YFSETQ, per germline.